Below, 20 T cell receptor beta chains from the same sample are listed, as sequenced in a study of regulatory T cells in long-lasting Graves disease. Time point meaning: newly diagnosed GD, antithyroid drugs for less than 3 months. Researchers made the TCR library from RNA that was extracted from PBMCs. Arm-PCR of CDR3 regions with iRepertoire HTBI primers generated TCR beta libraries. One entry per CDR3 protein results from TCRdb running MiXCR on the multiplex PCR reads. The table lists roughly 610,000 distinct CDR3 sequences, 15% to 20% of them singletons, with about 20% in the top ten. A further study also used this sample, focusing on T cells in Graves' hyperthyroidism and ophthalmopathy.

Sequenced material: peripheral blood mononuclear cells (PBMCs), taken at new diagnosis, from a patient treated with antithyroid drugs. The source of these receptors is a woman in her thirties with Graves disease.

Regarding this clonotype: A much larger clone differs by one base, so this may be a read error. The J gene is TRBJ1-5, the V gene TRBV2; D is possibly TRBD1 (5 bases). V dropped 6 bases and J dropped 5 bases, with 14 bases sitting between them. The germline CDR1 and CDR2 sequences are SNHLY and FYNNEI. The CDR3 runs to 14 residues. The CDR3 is CASSDSGVDQPQHF. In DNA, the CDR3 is TGTGCCAGCAGCGACTCGGGGGTCGATCAGCCCCAGCATTTT.

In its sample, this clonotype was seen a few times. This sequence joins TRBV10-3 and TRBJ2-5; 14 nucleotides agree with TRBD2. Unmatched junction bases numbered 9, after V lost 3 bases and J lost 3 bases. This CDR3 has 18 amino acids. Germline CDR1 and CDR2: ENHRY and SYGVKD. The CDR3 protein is CAISEHGTSGSLEETQYF. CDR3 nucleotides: TGTGCCATCAGTGAACACGGGACTAGCGGGAGTTTGGAAGAGACCCAGTACTTC.

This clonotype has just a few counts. CDR3 region: CASSYHRTSGSMDEQFF. CDR3 DNA sequence: TGTGCCAGCAGCTACCACAGGACTAGCGGGAGTATGGATGAGCAGTTCTTC. The V gene is TRBV3-1, the J gene TRBJ2-1; 13 bases fit TRBD2. CDR3 length: 17 residues. The V segment lost 5 bases and the J segment 8 bases; nucleotides outside the gene matches: 12. Germline lookup yields CDR1 LGHDT and CDR2 YNNKEL (reference sequence).

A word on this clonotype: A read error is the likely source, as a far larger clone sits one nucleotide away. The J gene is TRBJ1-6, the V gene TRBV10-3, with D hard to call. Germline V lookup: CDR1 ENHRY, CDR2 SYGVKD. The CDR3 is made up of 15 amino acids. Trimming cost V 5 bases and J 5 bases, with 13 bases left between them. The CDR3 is CAISYGGSNNSPLHF. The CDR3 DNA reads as TGTGCCATCAGTTACGGTGGGAGTAATAATTCACCCCTCCACTTT.

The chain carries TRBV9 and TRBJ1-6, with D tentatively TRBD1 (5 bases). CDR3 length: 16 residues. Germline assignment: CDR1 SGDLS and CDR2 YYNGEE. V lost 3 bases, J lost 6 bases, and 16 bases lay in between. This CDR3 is CASSDPLGQGNSPLHF. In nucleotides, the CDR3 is TGTGCCAGCAGCGACCCACTCGGGCAGGGTAATTCACCCCTCCACTTT.

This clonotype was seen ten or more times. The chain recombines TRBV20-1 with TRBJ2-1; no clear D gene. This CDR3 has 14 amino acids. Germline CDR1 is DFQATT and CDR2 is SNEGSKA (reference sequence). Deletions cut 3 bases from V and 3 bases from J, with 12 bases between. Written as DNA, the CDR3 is TGCAGTGCTAGTTTGGTCATTGACTACAATGAGCAGTTCTTC. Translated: CSASLVIDYNEQFF.

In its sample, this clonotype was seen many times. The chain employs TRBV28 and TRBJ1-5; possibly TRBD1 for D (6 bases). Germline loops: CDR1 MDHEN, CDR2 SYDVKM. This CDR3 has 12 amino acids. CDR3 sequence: CAIRQENQPQHF. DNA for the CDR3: TGTGCTATCCGACAGGAAAATCAGCCCCAGCATTTT.

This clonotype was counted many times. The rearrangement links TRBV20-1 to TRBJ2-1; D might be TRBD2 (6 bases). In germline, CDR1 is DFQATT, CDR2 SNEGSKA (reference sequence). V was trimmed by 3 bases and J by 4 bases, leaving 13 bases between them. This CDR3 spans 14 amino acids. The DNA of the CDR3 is TGCAGTGCTAGTACGGACTACGCATACAATGAGCAGTTCTTC. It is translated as CSASTDYAYNEQFF.

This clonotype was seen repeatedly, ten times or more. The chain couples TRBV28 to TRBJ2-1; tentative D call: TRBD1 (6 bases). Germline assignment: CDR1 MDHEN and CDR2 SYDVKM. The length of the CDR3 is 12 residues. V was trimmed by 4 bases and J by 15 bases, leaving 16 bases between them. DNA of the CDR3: TGTGCCAGCAGTTCACGGACGATACAGGGGTTCTTC. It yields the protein CASSSRTIQGFF.

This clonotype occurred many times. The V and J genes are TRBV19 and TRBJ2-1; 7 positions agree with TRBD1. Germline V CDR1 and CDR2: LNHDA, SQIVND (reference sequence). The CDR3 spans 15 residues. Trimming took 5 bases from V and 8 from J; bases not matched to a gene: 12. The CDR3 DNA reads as TGTGCCAGTAGTCCAACAGGGGTTCCGGGCGATGAGCAGTTCTTC. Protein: CASSPTGVPGDEQFF.

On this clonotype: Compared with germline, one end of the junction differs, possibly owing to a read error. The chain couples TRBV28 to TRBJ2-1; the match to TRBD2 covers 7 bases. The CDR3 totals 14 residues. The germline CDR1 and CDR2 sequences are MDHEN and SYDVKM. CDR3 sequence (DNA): TGTGCCGGCAGTTCACTAGCGTTTGTGAATGAGCAGTTCTTC. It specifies CAGSSLAFVNEQFF.

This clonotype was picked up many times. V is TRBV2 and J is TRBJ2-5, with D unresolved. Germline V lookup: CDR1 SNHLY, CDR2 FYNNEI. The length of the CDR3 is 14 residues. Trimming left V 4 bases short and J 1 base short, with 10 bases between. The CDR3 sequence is CASSVFSVQETQYF. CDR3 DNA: TGTGCCAGCAGTGTATTCTCGGTCCAAGAGACCCAGTACTTC.

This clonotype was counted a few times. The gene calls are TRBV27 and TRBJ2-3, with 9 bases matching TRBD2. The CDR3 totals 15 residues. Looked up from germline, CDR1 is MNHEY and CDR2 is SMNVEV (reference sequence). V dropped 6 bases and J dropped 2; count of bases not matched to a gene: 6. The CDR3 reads CASRVLAGLTDTQYF. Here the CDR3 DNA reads TGTGCCAGCAGGGTTCTAGCGGGGCTCACAGATACGCAGTATTTT.

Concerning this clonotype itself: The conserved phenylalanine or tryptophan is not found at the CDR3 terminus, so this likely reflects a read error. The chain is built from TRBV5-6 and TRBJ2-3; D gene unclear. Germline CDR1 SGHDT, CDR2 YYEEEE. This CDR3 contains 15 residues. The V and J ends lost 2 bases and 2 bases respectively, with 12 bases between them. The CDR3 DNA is TGTGCCAGCAGCTTTGCGTCCACTTCCACAGATACGCAGTATCTT. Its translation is CASSFASTSTDTQYL.

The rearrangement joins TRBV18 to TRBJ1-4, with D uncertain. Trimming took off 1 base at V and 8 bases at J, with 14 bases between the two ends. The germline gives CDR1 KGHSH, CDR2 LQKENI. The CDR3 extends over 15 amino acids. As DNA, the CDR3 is TGTGCCAGCTCACCACACTCGGGGATTCGGGAAAAACTGTTTTTT. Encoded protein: CASSPHSGIREKLFF.

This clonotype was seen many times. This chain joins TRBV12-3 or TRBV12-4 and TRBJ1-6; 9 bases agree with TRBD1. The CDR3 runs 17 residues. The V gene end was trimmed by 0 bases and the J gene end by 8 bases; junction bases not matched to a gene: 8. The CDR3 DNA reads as TGTGCCAGCAGTTTAGCGCTGGTTGGGACAGGGCATTCACCCCTCCACTTT. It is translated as CASSLALVGTGHSPLHF.

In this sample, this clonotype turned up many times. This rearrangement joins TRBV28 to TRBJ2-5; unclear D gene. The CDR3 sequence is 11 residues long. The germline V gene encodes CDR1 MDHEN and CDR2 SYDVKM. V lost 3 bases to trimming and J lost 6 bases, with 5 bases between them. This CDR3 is CASSFLKTQYF. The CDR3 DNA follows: TGTGCCAGCAGTTTTTTGAAGACCCAGTACTTC.

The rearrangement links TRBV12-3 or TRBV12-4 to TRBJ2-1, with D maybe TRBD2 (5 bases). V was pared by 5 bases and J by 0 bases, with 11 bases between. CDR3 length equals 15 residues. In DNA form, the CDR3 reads TGTGCCAGCAGTGCAGCGGTCCGCTCCTACAATGAGCAGTTCTTC. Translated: CASSAAVRSYNEQFF.

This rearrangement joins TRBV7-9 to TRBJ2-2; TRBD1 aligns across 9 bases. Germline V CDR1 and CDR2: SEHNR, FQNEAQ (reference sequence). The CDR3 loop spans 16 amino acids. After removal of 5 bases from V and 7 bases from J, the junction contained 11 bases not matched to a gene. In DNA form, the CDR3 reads TGTGCCAGCAGCCGCCCTGGACAGGGGTTGGGCGGGGAGCTGTTTTTT. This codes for CASSRPGQGLGGELFF.

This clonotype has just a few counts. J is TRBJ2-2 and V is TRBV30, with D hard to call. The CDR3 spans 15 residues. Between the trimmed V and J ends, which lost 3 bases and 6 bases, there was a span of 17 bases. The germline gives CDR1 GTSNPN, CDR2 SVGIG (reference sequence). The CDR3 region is CAWSPPGVWSGELFF. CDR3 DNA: TGTGCCTGGAGCCCCCCTGGGGTTTGGTCCGGGGAGCTGTTTTTT.